This TCR beta chain was identified during a study of cytomegalovirus exposure and HLA in healthy donors. Study outcomes and limitations: Later analysis associated a missense DCLRE1C variant with TCR beta V- and J-gene trimming. Several of the most significant clusters appeared linked to common viral pathogens, based on a later analysis. Later analysis reportedly placed an Asian-associated ancestry cluster below the roughly 600-donor mean in N-insertions.

For this clone: Its antigen is as yet unknown.

PCR was performed using 60 Vbeta and 13 Jbeta primers. TCRdb's copy holds only in-frame clones and misses some; the assay was immunoSEQ multiplex PCR. The table shows some 200,000 clones, with about three quarters occurring only once. The germline V gene encodes CDR1 KGHSH and CDR2 LQKENI. Trimming stripped 1 base from V and 0 bases from J, with 9 bases between. The length of the CDR3 is 15 residues. V gene TRBV18 combines with J gene TRBJ1-1; no clear D. The sample consisted of PBMCs. The origin of this receptor is a female donor in good health and CMV-seronegative. The CDR3 spells CASSPRSGVNTEAFF. The CDR3 nucleotides are TGTGCCAGCTCACCACGATCGGGAGTGAACACTGAAGCTTTCTTT.